This T cell receptor beta chain appears in the sequencing data of a study of shared T cell receptors in the human thymus. V lost 3 bases to trimming and J lost 8 bases, with 10 bases between them. The CDR3 runs to 11 residues. Germline V gene lookup returns CDR1 DFQATT and CDR2 SNEGSKA (reference sequence). Sequenced by immunoSEQ multiplex PCR; TCRdb stores in-frame clones only, minus some. This sample yields more than 300,000 clones, of which approximately 95% are seen a single time; about 0.02% belongs to the top ten. This clone was seen a handful of times. This TCR derives from a human donor. Sequencing input: thymocytes. This chain uses TRBV20-1 with TRBJ1-2; D might be TRBD1 (6 bases). The CDR3 spells CSASPGDGYTF. CDR3 nucleotides: TGCAGTGCTAGTCCAGGGGACGGCTACACCTTC.